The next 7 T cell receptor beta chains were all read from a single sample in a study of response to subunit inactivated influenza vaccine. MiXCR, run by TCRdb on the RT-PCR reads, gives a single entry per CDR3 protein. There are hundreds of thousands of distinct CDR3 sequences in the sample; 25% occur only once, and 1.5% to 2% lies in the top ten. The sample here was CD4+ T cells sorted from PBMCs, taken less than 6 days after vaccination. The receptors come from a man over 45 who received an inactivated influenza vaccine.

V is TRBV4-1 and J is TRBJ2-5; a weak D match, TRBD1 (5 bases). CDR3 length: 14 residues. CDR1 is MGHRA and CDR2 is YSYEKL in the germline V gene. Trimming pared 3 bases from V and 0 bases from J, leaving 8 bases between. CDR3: CASSQDTDQETQYF. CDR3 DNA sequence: TGCGCCAGCAGCCAGGACACGGACCAAGAGACCCAGTACTTC.

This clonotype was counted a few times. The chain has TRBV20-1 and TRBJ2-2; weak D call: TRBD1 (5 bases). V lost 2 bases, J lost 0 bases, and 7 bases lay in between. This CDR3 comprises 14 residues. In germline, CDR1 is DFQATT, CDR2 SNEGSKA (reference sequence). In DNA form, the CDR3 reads TGCAGTGCTAGATCAGGGTCGAACACCGGGGAGCTGTTTTTT. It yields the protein CSARSGSNTGELFF.

The CDR3 region has the DNA TGTGCCAGCATCGCAGCGGGGGGTCCCTACGAGCAGTACTTC. As protein: CASIAAGGPYEQYF. The genes are TRBV6-2 or TRBV6-3 and TRBJ2-7, with 9 bases matching TRBD2. Germline CDR1 reads MNHEY; CDR2 reads SVGEGT. The V segment lost 7 bases and the J segment 2 bases; nucleotides outside the gene matches: 6. The CDR3 totals 14 residues.

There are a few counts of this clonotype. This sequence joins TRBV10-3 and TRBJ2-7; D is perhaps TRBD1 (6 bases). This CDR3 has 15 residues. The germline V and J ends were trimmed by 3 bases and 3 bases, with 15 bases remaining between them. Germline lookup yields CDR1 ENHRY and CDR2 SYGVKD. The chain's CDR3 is CAISDSPTGFYEQYF. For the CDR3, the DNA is TGTGCCATCAGTGATTCTCCGACAGGATTCTACGAGCAGTACTTC.

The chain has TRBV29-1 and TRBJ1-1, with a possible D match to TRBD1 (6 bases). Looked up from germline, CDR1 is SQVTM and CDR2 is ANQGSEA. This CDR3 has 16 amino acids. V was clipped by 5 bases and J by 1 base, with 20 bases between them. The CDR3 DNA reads TGCAGCGTTCCTGAAGGGGGGGAGGGCCAGAACACTGAAGCTTTCTTT. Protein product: CSVPEGGEGQNTEAFF.

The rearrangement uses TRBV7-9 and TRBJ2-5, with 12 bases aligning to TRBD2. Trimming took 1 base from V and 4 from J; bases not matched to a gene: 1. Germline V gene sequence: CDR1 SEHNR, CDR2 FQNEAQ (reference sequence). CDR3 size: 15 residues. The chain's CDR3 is CASSLGTSGAETQYF. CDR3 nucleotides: TGTGCCAGCAGCTTAGGGACTAGCGGGGCAGAGACCCAGTACTTC.

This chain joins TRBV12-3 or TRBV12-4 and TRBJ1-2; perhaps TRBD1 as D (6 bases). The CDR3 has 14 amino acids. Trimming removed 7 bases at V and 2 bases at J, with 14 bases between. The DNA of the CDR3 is TGTGCCAGCACCATCACAGGGACCAACTATGGCTACACCTTC. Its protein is CASTITGTNYGYTF.